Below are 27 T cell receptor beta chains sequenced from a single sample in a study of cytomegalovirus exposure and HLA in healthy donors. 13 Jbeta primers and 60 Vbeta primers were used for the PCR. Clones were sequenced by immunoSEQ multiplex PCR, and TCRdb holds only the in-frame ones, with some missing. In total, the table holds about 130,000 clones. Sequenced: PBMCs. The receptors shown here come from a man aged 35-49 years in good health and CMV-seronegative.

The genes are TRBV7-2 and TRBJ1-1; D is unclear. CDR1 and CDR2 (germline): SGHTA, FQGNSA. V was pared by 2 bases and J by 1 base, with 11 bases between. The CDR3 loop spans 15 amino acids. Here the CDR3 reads CASSLLGEANTEAFF. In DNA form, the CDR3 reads TGTGCCAGCAGCTTACTCGGGGAGGCGAACACTGAAGCTTTCTTT.

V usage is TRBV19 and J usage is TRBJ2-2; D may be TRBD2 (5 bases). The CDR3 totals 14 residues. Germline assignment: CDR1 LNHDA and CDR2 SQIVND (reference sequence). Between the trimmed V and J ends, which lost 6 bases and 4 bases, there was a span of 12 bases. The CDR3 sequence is CASSPWTGTGELFF. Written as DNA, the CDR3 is TGTGCCAGTAGCCCATGGACTGGCACCGGGGAGCTGTTTTTT.

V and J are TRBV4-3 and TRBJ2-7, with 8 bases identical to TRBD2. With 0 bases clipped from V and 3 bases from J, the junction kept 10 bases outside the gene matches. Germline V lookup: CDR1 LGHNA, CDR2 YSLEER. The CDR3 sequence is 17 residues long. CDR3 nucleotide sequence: TGCGCCAGCAGCCAAGATCGGCAGCGGGAGATATTCTACGAGCAGTACTTC. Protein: CASSQDRQREIFYEQYF.

CDR3 region: CASSLLRERSEQYF. CDR3 nucleotide sequence: TGCGCCAGCAGCCTGTTGCGGGAGAGAAGCGAGCAGTACTTC. The V call is TRBV4-1, the J call TRBJ2-7, with 7 nucleotides matching TRBD2. CDR1 is MGHRA, CDR2 YSYEKL, per germline. The CDR3 is 14 amino acids. V was pared by 4 bases and J by 6 bases, with 9 bases of the junction left unmatched.

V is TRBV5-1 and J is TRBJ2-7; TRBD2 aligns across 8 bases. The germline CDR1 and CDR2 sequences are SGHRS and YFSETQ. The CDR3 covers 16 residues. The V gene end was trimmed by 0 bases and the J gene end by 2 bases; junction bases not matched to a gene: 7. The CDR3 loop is CASSLEASGLTYEQYF. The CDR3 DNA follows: TGCGCCAGCAGCTTGGAGGCTAGCGGGCTTACCTACGAGCAGTACTTC.

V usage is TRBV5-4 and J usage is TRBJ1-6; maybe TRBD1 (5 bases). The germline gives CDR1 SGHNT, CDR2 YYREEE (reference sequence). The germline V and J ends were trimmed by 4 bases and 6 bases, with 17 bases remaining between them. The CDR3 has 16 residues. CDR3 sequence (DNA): TGTGCCAGCAGCCGCGGCCCTACGGGACTTAATTCACCCCTCCACTTT. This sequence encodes CASSRGPTGLNSPLHF.

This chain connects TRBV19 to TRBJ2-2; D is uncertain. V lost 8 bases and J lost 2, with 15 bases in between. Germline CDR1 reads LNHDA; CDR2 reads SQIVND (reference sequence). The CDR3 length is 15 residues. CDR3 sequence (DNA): TGTGCCAGTCGGTCGGCGGATGTCAACACCGGGGAGCTGTTTTTT. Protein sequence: CASRSADVNTGELFF.

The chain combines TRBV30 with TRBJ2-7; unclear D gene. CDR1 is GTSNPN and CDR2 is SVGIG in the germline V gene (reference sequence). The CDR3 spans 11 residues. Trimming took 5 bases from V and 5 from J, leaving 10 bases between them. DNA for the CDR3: TGTGCCTGGGGTGCCGCGAACGAGCAGTACTTC. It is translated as CAWGAANEQYF.

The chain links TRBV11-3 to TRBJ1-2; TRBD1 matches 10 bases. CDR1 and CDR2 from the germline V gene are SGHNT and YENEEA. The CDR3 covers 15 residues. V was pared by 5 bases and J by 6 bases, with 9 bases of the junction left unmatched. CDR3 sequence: CASSPRKGQGNGYTF. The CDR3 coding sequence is TGTGCCAGCAGCCCGCGAAAGGGACAGGGGAATGGCTACACCTTC. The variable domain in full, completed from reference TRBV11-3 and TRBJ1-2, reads EAGVVQSPRYKIIEKKQPVAFWCNPISGHNTLYWYLQNLGQGPELLIRYENEEAVDDSQLPKDRFSAERLKGVDSTLKIQPAELGDSAVYLCASSPRKGQGNGYTFGSGTRLTVV.

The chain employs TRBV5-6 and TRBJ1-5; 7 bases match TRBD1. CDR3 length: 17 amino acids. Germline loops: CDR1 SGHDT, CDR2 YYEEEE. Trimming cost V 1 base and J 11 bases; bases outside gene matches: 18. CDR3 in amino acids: CASSLRGGTAALKTQHF. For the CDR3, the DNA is TGTGCCAGCAGCTTGAGGGGCGGGACAGCGGCATTAAAGACCCAGCATTTT.

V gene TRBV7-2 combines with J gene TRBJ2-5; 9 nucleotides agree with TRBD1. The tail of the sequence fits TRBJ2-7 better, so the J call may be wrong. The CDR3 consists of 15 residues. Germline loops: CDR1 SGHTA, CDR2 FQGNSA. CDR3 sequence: CASSLGGQGVVEQYF. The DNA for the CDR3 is TGTGCCAGCAGCTTAGGGGGACAGGGCGTAGTCGAGCAGTACTTC.

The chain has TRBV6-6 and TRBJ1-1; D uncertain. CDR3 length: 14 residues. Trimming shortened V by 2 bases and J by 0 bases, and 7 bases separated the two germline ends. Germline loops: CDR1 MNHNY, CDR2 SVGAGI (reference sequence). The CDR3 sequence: CASSYLPMNTEAFF. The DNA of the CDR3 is TGTGCCAGCAGTTACCTGCCTATGAACACTGAAGCTTTCTTT.

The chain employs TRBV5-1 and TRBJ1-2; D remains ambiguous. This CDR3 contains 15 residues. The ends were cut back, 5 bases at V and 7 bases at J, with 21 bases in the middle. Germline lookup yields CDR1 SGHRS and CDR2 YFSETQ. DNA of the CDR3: TGCGCCAGCAGACCATACCAGGCGGTGGAGGCTGGCTACACCTTC. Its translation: CASRPYQAVEAGYTF.

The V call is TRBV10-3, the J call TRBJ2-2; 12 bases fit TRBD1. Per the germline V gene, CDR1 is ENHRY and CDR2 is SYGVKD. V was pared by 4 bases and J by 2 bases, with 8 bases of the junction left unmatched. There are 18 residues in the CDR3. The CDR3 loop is CAISGGTGGFFNTGELFF. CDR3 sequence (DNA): TGTGCCATCAGTGGAGGGACAGGGGGCTTCTTTAACACCGGGGAGCTGTTTTTT.

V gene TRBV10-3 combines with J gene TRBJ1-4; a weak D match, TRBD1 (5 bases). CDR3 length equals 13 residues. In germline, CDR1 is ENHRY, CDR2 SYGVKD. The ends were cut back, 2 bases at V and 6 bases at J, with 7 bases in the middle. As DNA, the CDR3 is TGTGCCATCAGTGAGGGGGCCGATGAAAAACTGTTTTTT. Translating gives CAISEGADEKLFF.

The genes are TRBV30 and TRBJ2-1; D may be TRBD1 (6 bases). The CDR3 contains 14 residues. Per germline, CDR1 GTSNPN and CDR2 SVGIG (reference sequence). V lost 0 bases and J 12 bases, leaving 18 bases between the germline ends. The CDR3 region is CAWSVGGPVSGQFF. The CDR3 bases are TGTGCCTGGAGTGTAGGGGGTCCAGTCTCGGGGCAGTTCTTC.

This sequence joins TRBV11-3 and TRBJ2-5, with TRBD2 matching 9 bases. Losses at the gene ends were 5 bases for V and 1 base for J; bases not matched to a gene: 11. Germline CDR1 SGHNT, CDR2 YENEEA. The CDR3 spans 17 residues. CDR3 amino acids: CASSQALTSGGQETQYF. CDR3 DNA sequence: TGTGCCAGCAGCCAAGCTCTGACTAGCGGAGGCCAAGAGACCCAGTACTTC.

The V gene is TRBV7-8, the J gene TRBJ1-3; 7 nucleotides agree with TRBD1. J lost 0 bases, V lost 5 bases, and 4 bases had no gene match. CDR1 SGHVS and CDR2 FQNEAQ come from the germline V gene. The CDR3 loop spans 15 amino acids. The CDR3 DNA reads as TGTGCCAGCAGCGCCCGGGACAGCTCTGGAAACACCATATATTTT. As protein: CASSARDSSGNTIYF.

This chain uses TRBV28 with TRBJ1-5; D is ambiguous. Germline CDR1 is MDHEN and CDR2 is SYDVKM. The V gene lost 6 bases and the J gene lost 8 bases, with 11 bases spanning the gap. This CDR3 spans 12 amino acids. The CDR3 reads CASSEQAEPQHF. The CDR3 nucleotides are TGTGCCAGCAGCGAGCAAGCGGAGCCCCAGCATTTT.

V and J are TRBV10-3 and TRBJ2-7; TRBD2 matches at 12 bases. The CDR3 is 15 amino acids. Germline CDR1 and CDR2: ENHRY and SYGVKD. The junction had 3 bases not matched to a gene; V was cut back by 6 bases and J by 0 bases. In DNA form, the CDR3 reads TGTGCCATCAGCCCGACTAGCGGGAGCTCCTACGAGCAGTACTTC. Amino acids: CAISPTSGSSYEQYF.

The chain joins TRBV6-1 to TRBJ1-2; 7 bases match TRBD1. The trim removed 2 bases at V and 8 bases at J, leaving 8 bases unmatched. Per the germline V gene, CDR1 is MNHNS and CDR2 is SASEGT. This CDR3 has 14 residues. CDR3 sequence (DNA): TGTGCCAGCAGTGAAATTCAGGGGGAACGGGGCTACACCTTC. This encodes CASSEIQGERGYTF.

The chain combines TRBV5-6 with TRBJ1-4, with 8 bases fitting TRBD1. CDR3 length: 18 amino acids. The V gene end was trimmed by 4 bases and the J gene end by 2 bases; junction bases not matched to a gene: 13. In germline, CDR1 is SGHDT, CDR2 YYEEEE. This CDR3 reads CASSGTPGQVATNEKLFF. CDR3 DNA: TGTGCCAGCAGCGGAACTCCGGGACAGGTAGCCACTAATGAAAAACTGTTTTTT.

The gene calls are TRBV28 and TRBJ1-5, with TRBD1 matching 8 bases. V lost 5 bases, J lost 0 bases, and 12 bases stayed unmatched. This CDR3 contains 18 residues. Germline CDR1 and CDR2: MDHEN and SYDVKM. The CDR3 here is CASSPRDRPTNSNQPQHF. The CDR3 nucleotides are TGTGCCAGCAGTCCCCGGGACAGGCCGACGAATAGCAATCAGCCCCAGCATTTT.

The CDR3 loop is CASSPRGLEGTHEQYF. CDR3 coding DNA: TGTGCCAGTAGTCCCCGGGGGTTAGAGGGGACCCACGAGCAGTACTTC. The chain combines TRBV19 with TRBJ2-7; tentatively, D is TRBD2 (6 bases). Germline CDR1 is LNHDA and CDR2 is SQIVND (reference sequence). Trimming took 5 bases from V and 5 from J, leaving 22 bases between them. The CDR3 extends over 16 amino acids.

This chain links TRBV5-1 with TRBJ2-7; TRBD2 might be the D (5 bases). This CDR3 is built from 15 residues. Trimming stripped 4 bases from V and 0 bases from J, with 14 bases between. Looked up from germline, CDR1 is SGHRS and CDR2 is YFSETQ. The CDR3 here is CASSRLQESSYEQYF. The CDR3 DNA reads TGCGCCAGCAGCCGACTACAAGAAAGCTCCTACGAGCAGTACTTC. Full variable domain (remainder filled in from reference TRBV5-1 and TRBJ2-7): KAGVTQTPRYLIKTRGQQVTLSCSPISGHRSVSWYQQTPGQGLQFLFEYFSETQRNKGNFPGRFSGRQFSNSRSEMNVSTLELGDSALYLCASSRLQESSYEQYFGPGTRLTVT.

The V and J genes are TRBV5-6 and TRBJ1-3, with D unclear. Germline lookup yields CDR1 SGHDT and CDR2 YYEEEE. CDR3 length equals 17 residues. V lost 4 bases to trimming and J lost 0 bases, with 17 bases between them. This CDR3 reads CASSRKLGRFSGNTIYF. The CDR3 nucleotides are TGTGCCAGCAGCCGAAAACTAGGACGGTTCTCTGGAAACACCATATATTTT.

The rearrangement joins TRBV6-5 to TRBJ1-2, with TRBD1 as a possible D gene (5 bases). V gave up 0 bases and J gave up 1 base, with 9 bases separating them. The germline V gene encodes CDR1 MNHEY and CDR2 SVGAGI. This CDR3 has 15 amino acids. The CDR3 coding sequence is TGTGCCAGCAGTTACTCGACGGGACTTAACTATGGCTACACCTTC. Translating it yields CASSYSTGLNYGYTF.